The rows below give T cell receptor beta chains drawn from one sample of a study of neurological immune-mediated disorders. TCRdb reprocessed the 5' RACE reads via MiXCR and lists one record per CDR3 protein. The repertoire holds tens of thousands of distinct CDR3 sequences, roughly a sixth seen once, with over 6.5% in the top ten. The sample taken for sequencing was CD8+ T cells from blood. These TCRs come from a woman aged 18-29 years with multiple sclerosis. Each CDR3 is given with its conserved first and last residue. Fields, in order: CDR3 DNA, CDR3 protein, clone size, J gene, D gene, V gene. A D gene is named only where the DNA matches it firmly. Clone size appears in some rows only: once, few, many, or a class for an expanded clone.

cdr3_nt: TGCAGTGCTAGAGGGACTAGCGGGGTTACAGATACGCAGTATTTT
cdr3_aa: CSARGTSGVTDTQYF
clone_size: many
j_call: TRBJ2-3
d_call: TRBD2
v_call: TRBV20-1

cdr3_nt: TGTGCCAGTAGTCTGACTAGGAAAGATACGCAGTATTTT
cdr3_aa: CASSLTRKDTQYF
clone_size: -
j_call: TRBJ2-3
d_call: -
v_call: TRBV19

cdr3_nt: TGTGCCAGCAGCGGGACTAGCGGCACAGCTAGCACAGATACGCAGTATTTT
cdr3_aa: CASSGTSGTASTDTQYF
clone_size: many
j_call: TRBJ2-3
d_call: TRBD2
v_call: TRBV12-3/TRBV12-4

cdr3_nt: TGTGCCAGCAGTACACTAGCGGGAGGGCCGAGGAACACCGGGGAGCTGTTTTTT
cdr3_aa: CASSTLAGGPRNTGELFF
clone_size: -
j_call: TRBJ2-2
d_call: TRBD2
v_call: TRBV25-1

cdr3_nt: TGTGCCAGCAGCTTCGGGACTAGCGGGGGATTCGCCGGGGAGCTGTTTTTT
cdr3_aa: CASSFGTSGGFAGELFF
clone_size: many
j_call: TRBJ2-2
d_call: TRBD2
v_call: TRBV5-6

cdr3_nt: TGTGCCAGCAGTTTAGGAGGACAGGGGAATGGCTACACCTTC
cdr3_aa: CASSLGGQGNGYTF
clone_size: many
j_call: TRBJ1-2
d_call: TRBD1
v_call: TRBV12-3/TRBV12-4

cdr3_nt: TGTGCCAGCAGTTTAGGGACGGCCAAAAACATTCAGTACTTC
cdr3_aa: CASSLGTAKNIQYF
clone_size: many
j_call: TRBJ2-4
d_call: -
v_call: TRBV27

cdr3_nt: TGCAGTGCTAGAGGAGAGGGGGCCGAGACTGAAGCTTTCTTT
cdr3_aa: CSARGEGAETEAFF
clone_size: many
j_call: TRBJ1-1
d_call: TRBD1
v_call: TRBV20-1

cdr3_nt: TGCGCCAGCAGCTTGGATTTTAACTATGGCTACACCTTC
cdr3_aa: CASSLDFNYGYTF
clone_size: -
j_call: TRBJ1-2
d_call: -
v_call: TRBV5-1

cdr3_nt: TGTGCCACCAGCAGAGATTACGGACAGAAAAACATTCAGTACTTC
cdr3_aa: CATSRDYGQKNIQYF
clone_size: many
j_call: TRBJ2-4
d_call: -
v_call: TRBV15

cdr3_nt: TGTGCCAGCAGTTTATACTCACGGCTGAACACTGAAGCTTTCTTT
cdr3_aa: CASSLYSRLNTEAFF
clone_size: many
j_call: TRBJ1-1
d_call: -
v_call: TRBV27

cdr3_nt: TGTGCCAGCAGTTCCGACAGGGCTGGAAACACCATATATTTT
cdr3_aa: CASSSDRAGNTIYF
clone_size: medium-sized
j_call: TRBJ1-3
d_call: TRBD1
v_call: TRBV27

cdr3_nt: TGTGCCAGCACCCTTTCGGACAGGAGGCATCAGCCCCAGCATTTT
cdr3_aa: CASTLSDRRHQPQHF
clone_size: -
j_call: TRBJ1-5
d_call: TRBD1
v_call: TRBV6-6

cdr3_nt: TGCGCCAGCGGGACTAGCGGGGGATTAATTCGCGATACGCAGTATTTT
cdr3_aa: CASGTSGGLIRDTQYF
clone_size: -
j_call: TRBJ2-3
d_call: TRBD2
v_call: TRBV10-1

cdr3_nt: TGCGCCAGCAGCCTCAAACCGGGACTAGCTGGCAATGAGCAGTTCTTC
cdr3_aa: CASSLKPGLAGNEQFF
clone_size: many
j_call: TRBJ2-1
d_call: TRBD2
v_call: TRBV4-3

cdr3_nt: TGCGCCAGCAGCCTAAGGGACAGAGATTACAATGAGCAGTTCTTC
cdr3_aa: CASSLRDRDYNEQFF
clone_size: -
j_call: TRBJ2-1
d_call: TRBD1
v_call: TRBV5-1

cdr3_nt: TGTGCCAGCACCCCCCCACTAGCGGTCGACAATGAGCAGTTCTTC
cdr3_aa: CASTPPLAVDNEQFF
clone_size: many
j_call: TRBJ2-1
d_call: TRBD2
v_call: TRBV7-9

cdr3_nt: TGTGCCAGCACCTTAACCCAGGGGTACAAGGAGACCCAGTACTTC
cdr3_aa: CASTLTQGYKETQYF
clone_size: many
j_call: TRBJ2-5
d_call: -
v_call: TRBV7-8

cdr3_nt: TGTGCCACCAGCGATTGGACAGAGGGGGCCTACGAGCAGTACTTC
cdr3_aa: CATSDWTEGAYEQYF
clone_size: many
j_call: TRBJ2-7
d_call: -
v_call: TRBV15

cdr3_nt: TGCGCCAGCAGTGAATTGGACCGCCCTGATCAGCCCCAGCATTTT
cdr3_aa: CASSELDRPDQPQHF
clone_size: many
j_call: TRBJ1-5
d_call: -
v_call: TRBV10-2

cdr3_nt: TGTGCCATCAGTGAGTCCGAAATTCGCGGGTACGCTAACTATGGCTACACCTTC
cdr3_aa: CAISESEIRGYANYGYTF
clone_size: many
j_call: TRBJ1-2
d_call: -
v_call: TRBV10-3

cdr3_nt: TGTGCCAGCAGCCGCCCCGGCTGGGGGACTGAAGCTTTCTTT
cdr3_aa: CASSRPGWGTEAFF
clone_size: -
j_call: TRBJ1-1
d_call: -
v_call: TRBV12-3/TRBV12-4

cdr3_nt: TGTGCCAGCAGTGAAGAACAGGGTGTAAGATCACCCCTCCACTTT
cdr3_aa: CASSEEQGVRSPLHF
clone_size: few
j_call: TRBJ1-6
d_call: -
v_call: TRBV6-4

cdr3_nt: TGTGCCAGCAGTTTAGGTGGAGGGGCACAGCCCCAGCATTTT
cdr3_aa: CASSLGGGAQPQHF
clone_size: many
j_call: TRBJ1-5
d_call: -
v_call: TRBV12-3/TRBV12-4

cdr3_nt: TGCGCCAGCAGCTTGGCGGGCAGGCTTGACTACGAGCAGTACTTC
cdr3_aa: CASSLAGRLDYEQYF
clone_size: -
j_call: TRBJ2-7
d_call: -
v_call: TRBV5-1

cdr3_nt: TGTGCCAGCAGCCCCCACCTGGAGACTGGACAGCAGTTCTTC
cdr3_aa: CASSPHLETGQQFF
clone_size: -
j_call: TRBJ2-1
d_call: -
v_call: TRBV4-2

cdr3_nt: TGTGCCAGCACCGAAAGCTTGGGCACTGAAGCTTTCTTT
cdr3_aa: CASTESLGTEAFF
clone_size: many
j_call: TRBJ1-1
d_call: -
v_call: TRBV6-6

cdr3_nt: TGTGCCATCCTAGCGTCGAACACCGGGGAGCTGTTTTTT
cdr3_aa: CAILASNTGELFF
clone_size: -
j_call: TRBJ2-2
d_call: -
v_call: TRBV28

cdr3_nt: TGTGCCAGCAGCCCCTCCGGGACAGGGTTCAGTGAGCAGTTCTTC
cdr3_aa: CASSPSGTGFSEQFF
clone_size: few
j_call: TRBJ2-1
d_call: TRBD1
v_call: TRBV7-9

cdr3_nt: TGTGCCAGCAGCCCGGACACCCCCTCCTACGAGCAGTACTTC
cdr3_aa: CASSPDTPSYEQYF
clone_size: many
j_call: TRBJ2-7
d_call: -
v_call: TRBV3-1